The 21 T cell receptor beta chains below come from one sample, sequenced in a study of metastatic and nonmetastatic thyroid tumors. MiXCR reprocessed the PCR reads for TCRdb. The sample shows some 31,000 clones, 7.4% of them seen only once. The entire patient cohort was treatment-naive prior to thyroid surgery. Sequenced material: blood. These receptors originate from a female donor with papillary thyroid cancer or a benign thyroid nodule (not recorded which). Some clones in this sample may be carry-over from other donors' samples.

At least ten counts were recorded for this clone. The same CDR3 arises from other DNA sequences in this sample as well. The CDR3 sequence: CASSLVLSGELFF. The CDR3 region has the DNA TGTGCCAGCAGCTTAGTACTCTCCGGGGAGCTGTTTTTT. This chain links TRBV7-3 with TRBJ2-2; D remains unclear. The CDR3 contains 13 residues. Trimming removed 2 bases from V and 6 bases from J, with 7 bases in between. CDR1 SGHTA and CDR2 FQGTGA come from the germline V gene. The full variable domain, with the rest looked up from reference TRBV7-3 and TRBJ2-2, is GAGVSQTPSNKVTEKGKYVELRCDPISGHTALYWYRQSLGQGPEFLIYFQGTGAADDSGLPNDRFFAVRPEGSVSTLKIQRTERGDSAVYLCASSLVLSGELFFGEGSRLTVL.

In this sample, this clone turned up once. The chain links TRBV4-1 to TRBJ1-2; D is possibly TRBD1 (5 bases). This CDR3 region has 13 residues. Germline lookup yields CDR1 MGHRA and CDR2 YSYEKL. V dropped 4 bases and J dropped 10 bases, with 16 bases sitting between them. The DNA of the CDR3 is TGCGCCAGCAGCCCGCAGGCCAGGGACGACTACACCTTC. It yields the protein CASSPQARDDYTF.

This clone has ten or more counts. This rearrangement joins TRBV4-3 to TRBJ1-2; 9 bases match TRBD1. V lost 0 bases to trimming and J lost 8 bases; unmatched junction nucleotides: 13. This CDR3 is 17 amino acids long. Germline V CDR1 and CDR2: LGHNA, YSLEER. In DNA form, the CDR3 reads TGCGCCAGCAGCCAAGACCCCTCCCGGACAGGGGCGGAAGGCTACACCTTC. Protein product: CASSQDPSRTGAEGYTF.

This clone was observed many times. The chain carries TRBV19 and TRBJ1-2; 11 positions agree with TRBD1. Germline loops: CDR1 LNHDA, CDR2 SQIVND (reference sequence). This CDR3 is built from 14 residues. Unmatched junction bases numbered 6, after V lost 4 bases and J lost 8 bases. This chain's CDR3 is CASSRDRGIGGYTF. CDR3 nucleotides: TGTGCCAGTAGTAGGGACAGGGGGATTGGCGGCTACACCTTC.

This clone was seen many times. CDR3 nucleotides: TGTGCCAGCAGTCACCAGGGGACAGGGACGTCAATAACTGAAGCTTTCTTT. This encodes CASSHQGTGTSITEAFF. V usage is TRBV6-1 and J usage is TRBJ1-1, with 9 bases fitting TRBD1. CDR3 length equals 17 residues. CDR1 is MNHNS and CDR2 is SASEGT in the germline V gene. V was pared by 5 bases and J by 5 bases, with 15 bases of the junction left unmatched.

CDR3 sequence: CASRIGPNYGYTF. DNA for the CDR3: TGTGCCAGCAGAATCGGGCCTAACTATGGCTACACCTTC. V usage is TRBV7-9 and J usage is TRBJ1-2; D gene unclear. Germline V gives CDR1 SEHNR, CDR2 FQNEAQ (reference sequence). There are 13 residues in the CDR3. Trimming took off 6 bases at V and 0 bases at J, with 8 bases between the two ends. Using reference TRBV7-9 and TRBJ1-2 for the parts outside the CDR3, the full variable domain is DTGVSQNPRHKITKRGQNVTFRCDPISEHNRLYWYRQTLGQGPEFLTYFQNEAQLEKSRLLSDRFSAERPKGSFSTLEIQRTEQGDSAMYLCASRIGPNYGYTFGSGTRLTVV.

This clone was counted only a few times. The rearrangement links TRBV20-1 to TRBJ2-4, with 12 positions matching TRBD2. The junction had 9 bases not matched to a gene; V was cut back by 6 bases and J by 6 bases. The V gene's germline CDR1 is DFQATT and CDR2 SNEGSKA (reference sequence). This CDR3 region has 15 residues. The CDR3 loop is CSASGLAGQGNIQYF. The CDR3 region has the DNA TGCAGTGCGAGCGGACTAGCGGGGCAGGGAAACATTCAGTACTTC.

This clone was picked up many times. J is TRBJ1-2 and V is TRBV6-5; D gene ambiguous. The germline V gene encodes CDR1 MNHEY and CDR2 SVGAGI. Trimming cost V 0 bases and J 6 bases, with 11 bases left between them. This CDR3 comprises 14 residues. Here the CDR3 reads CASSYSLNGHGYTF. The CDR3 nucleotides read TGTGCCAGCAGTTACTCGCTCAACGGACATGGCTACACCTTC.

This clone was recorded at least ten times. The chain employs TRBV28 and TRBJ2-3; TRBD2 agrees at 14 bases. This CDR3 comprises 17 residues. Trimming removed 6 bases from V and 6 bases from J; junction bases left unmatched: 11. Germline V gene lookup returns CDR1 MDHEN and CDR2 SYDVKM. The CDR3 DNA sequence: TGTGCCAGCAGGCCGGGACTAGCGGGAGTCAGGAGGGATACGCAGTATTTT. Residues: CASRPGLAGVRRDTQYF.

This clone was observed many times. V gene TRBV7-8 combines with J gene TRBJ1-5, with D hard to call. The CDR3 is made up of 14 amino acids. From germline, CDR1 is SGHVS and CDR2 FQNEAQ. The ends were cut back, 0 bases at V and 2 bases at J, with 5 bases in the middle. CDR3 bases: TGTGCCAGCAGCTTAGCTTCGGGCAATCAGCCCCAGCATTTT. Protein: CASSLASGNQPQHF.

This clone was found many times. V is TRBV10-3 and J is TRBJ2-7; D is possibly TRBD1 (5 bases). The V gene's germline CDR1 is ENHRY and CDR2 SYGVKD. This CDR3 comprises 14 residues. Trimming cost V 4 bases and J 3 bases, with 13 bases left between them. CDR3 sequence: CAISVDPGFYEQYF. The CDR3 DNA is TGTGCCATCAGTGTGGATCCAGGGTTCTACGAGCAGTACTTC.

On this clone: The junction departs from the called germline gene at one end, perhaps through a read error. This rearrangement joins TRBV12-3 or TRBV12-4 to TRBJ2-3, with a tentative D call TRBD1 (5 bases). This CDR3 has 16 residues. CDR3 sequence reads: CASIPQETLNTDTQYF. The CDR3 bases are TGTGCCAGCATCCCACAGGAGACCTTGAACACAGATACTCAGTATTTT.

This clone was seen ten or more times. The chain carries TRBV5-1 and TRBJ2-2, with D possibly matching TRBD1 (7 bases). The germline V and J ends were trimmed by 4 bases and 6 bases, with 19 bases remaining between them. Germline V gene sequence: CDR1 SGHRS, CDR2 YFSETQ. CDR3 length: 16 amino acids. DNA for the CDR3: TGCGCCAGCAGCAGGGGGGACAGAGGGTTCCCCGGGGAGCTGTTTTTT. Translated: CASSRGDRGFPGELFF.

Ten or more counts support this clone. This chain joins TRBV2 and TRBJ2-4; TRBD2 agrees at 12 bases. J lost 0 bases, V lost 6 bases, and 15 bases had no gene match. The CDR3 has 20 residues. Germline V gene data show CDR1 as SNHLY and CDR2 as FYNNEI. The CDR3 region is CASSDRSGLAGGLAKNIQYF. The CDR3 DNA sequence: TGTGCCAGCAGCGACCGCTCGGGACTAGCGGGCGGCCTAGCCAAAAACATTCAGTACTTC.

This clone was counted at least ten times. This rearrangement joins TRBV2 to TRBJ1-6; unclear D gene. The germline V gene has CDR1 SNHLY and CDR2 FYNNEI. V lost 3 bases and J lost 5, with 5 bases in between. This CDR3 has 13 residues. The CDR3, as DNA: TGTGCCAGCAGTGACCGGGATAATTCACCCCTCCACTTT. As protein: CASSDRDNSPLHF.

This clone was seen ten or more times. This chain links TRBV12-3 or TRBV12-4 with TRBJ2-1; weak D call: TRBD1 (5 bases). Trimming stripped 6 bases from V and 6 bases from J, with 18 bases between. This CDR3 spans 15 amino acids. The CDR3 loop reads CASSLRPAGINEQFF. The CDR3 DNA follows: TGTGCCAGCAGCCTTCGTCCTGCAGGGATCAATGAGCAGTTCTTC.

The sample holds many counts of this clone. The chain is built from TRBV5-1 and TRBJ2-7; D is perhaps TRBD2 (6 bases). The CDR3 totals 16 residues. Trimming pared 0 bases from V and 2 bases from J, leaving 15 bases between. CDR1 SGHRS and CDR2 YFSETQ come from the germline V gene. CDR3 residues: CASSLVPLALTYEQYF. The CDR3 DNA sequence: TGCGCCAGCAGCTTGGTTCCGCTAGCGTTAACCTACGAGCAGTACTTC.

This clone showed up many times. The genes are TRBV6-5 and TRBJ2-7; D may be TRBD1 (6 bases). CDR1 and CDR2 (germline): MNHEY, SVGAGI. The CDR3 length is 13 residues. V was pared by 2 bases and J by 4 bases, with 9 bases between. For the CDR3, the DNA is TGTGCCAGCAGTTACGGGACACTATACGAGCAGTACTTC. Translation gives CASSYGTLYEQYF.

In its sample, this clone was seen many times. The chain is built from TRBV20-1 and TRBJ1-2, with a tentative D call TRBD1 (6 bases). The CDR3 length is 15 residues. The germline V gene encodes CDR1 DFQATT and CDR2 SNEGSKA (reference sequence). Trimming pared 0 bases from V and 7 bases from J, leaving 18 bases between. The CDR3 bases are TGCAGTGCTAGAGAGGCAAATGGGGGGGGGCGTGGCTACACCTTC. It is translated as CSAREANGGGRGYTF.

Many counts were recorded for this clone. The V gene is TRBV30, the J gene TRBJ2-3; perhaps D is TRBD1 or TRBD2 (5 bases each). CDR1 and CDR2 from the germline V gene are GTSNPN and SVGIG (reference sequence). The CDR3 contains 12 residues. V was trimmed by 3 bases and J by 8 bases, leaving 12 bases between them. CDR3 residues: CAWSPGRFTQYF. The CDR3 bases are TGTGCCTGGAGCCCGGGGCGGTTTACGCAGTATTTT.

This clone was picked up many times. The gene calls are TRBV5-4 and TRBJ2-2; 9 bases map to TRBD2. The CDR3 sequence is 16 residues long. Germline CDR1 SGHNT, CDR2 YYREEE (reference sequence). V dropped 0 bases and J dropped 3; count of bases not matched to a gene: 3. The CDR3 DNA sequence: TGTGCCAGCAGCTTGGGACTAGCGGTTTACACCGGGGAGCTGTTTTTT. It yields the protein CASSLGLAVYTGELFF.